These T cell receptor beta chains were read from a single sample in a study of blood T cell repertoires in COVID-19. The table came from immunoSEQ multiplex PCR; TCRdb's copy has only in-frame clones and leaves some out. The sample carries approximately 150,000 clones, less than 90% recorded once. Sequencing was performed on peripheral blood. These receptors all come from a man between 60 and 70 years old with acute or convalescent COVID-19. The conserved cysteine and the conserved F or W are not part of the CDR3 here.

CDR3: ASSPSGDGNTIY
V: TRBV6-5
J: TRBJ1-3

CDR3: ASSLGMAENTEAF
V: TRBV7-9
J: TRBJ1-1

CDR3: ASSRPPTGNSGEQY
V: TRBV5-1
J: TRBJ2-7

CDR3: ASSLKDRVDTGELF
V: TRBV5-1
J: TRBJ2-2

CDR3: ASSVGQGLFYEQY
V: TRBV27
J: TRBJ2-7

CDR3: ASSYRDPGEQY
V: TRBV6-6
J: TRBJ2-7

CDR3: ASQRQRLGEQY
V: TRBV6-5
J: TRBJ2-7

CDR3: ASNGGGRFNQPQH
V: TRBV19
J: TRBJ1-5

CDR3: ASSLLASTDTQY
V: TRBV14
J: TRBJ2-3

CDR3: ASSPLGQDNSPLH
V: TRBV18
J: TRBJ1-6

CDR3: ASSSGTLNTEAF
V: TRBV5-1
J: TRBJ1-1

CDR3: ASSPTEGARSPLH
V: TRBV9
J: TRBJ1-6

CDR3: ASSSRGQGYGYT
V: TRBV19
J: TRBJ1-2

CDR3: ASSGGPEFNYGYT
V: TRBV6-5
J: TRBJ1-2

CDR3: ASSPGTGNNSPLH
V: TRBV9
J: TRBJ1-6

CDR3: ASSLEFSLRQY
V: TRBV6-6
J: TRBJ2-7

CDR3: ASSSTGASGNTIY
V: TRBV9
J: TRBJ1-3

CDR3: SAQRAGDTEAF
V: TRBV29-1
J: TRBJ1-1

CDR3: ATSRGTGAYSGELF
V: TRBV15
J: TRBJ2-2

CDR3: ASSWGQEAFGELF
V: TRBV5-1
J: TRBJ2-2

CDR3: ASSPHPDSNYEKLF
V: TRBV4-2
J: TRBJ1-4

CDR3: AIRPPGDSYGYT
V: TRBV10-3
J: TRBJ1-2

CDR3: ATSEPGTSGRNTQY
V: TRBV24-1
J: TRBJ2-3

CDR3: ATSRTGGTDTQY
V: TRBV24-1
J: TRBJ2-3

CDR3: ATSDRTGTYEQY
V: TRBV24-1
J: TRBJ2-7

CDR3: SVEDIGGNEQF
V: TRBV29-1
J: TRBJ2-1

CDR3: ASSEWASHTNEKLF
V: TRBV6-1
J: TRBJ1-4

CDR3: ASSFGTGTYEQY
V: TRBV5-1
J: TRBJ2-7

CDR3: AVRGTDSPLH
V: TRBV19
J: TRBJ1-6

CDR3: ASSFGSGKATYEQY
V: TRBV7-9
J: TRBJ2-7

CDR3: SGTGTGGATIGELF
V: TRBV29-1
J: TRBJ2-2